These 9 T cell receptor beta chains share one sample of origin, sequenced in a study of CD8 T cells in Susac syndrome (dated by TCRdb to between 2018 and 2021). The library relied on the immunoSEQ multiplex PCR assay. RNA was extracted using the RNeasy kit, and about 0.45 to 1 microgram was reverse transcribed with random hexamers. Through fastp at Q25 and MiXCR, TCRdb rebuilt clones from the public reads, retaining in-frame beta chains. All rows with the same CDR3 protein become a single entry with the most common DNA and genes. The sample profile shows roughly 200,000 distinct CDR3 sequences; around 94% of them were found once. 0.099% of the sample is taken by the ten largest. The specimen sequenced was CD4+ T cells from PBMCs. These receptors all stem from a human donor with Susac syndrome.

The chain uses TRBV12-3 or TRBV12-4 and TRBJ1-1; D call uncertain. The V end lost 6 bases, the J end lost 10 bases, and 12 bases lay between the germline ends. The CDR3 sequence is 11 residues long. The CDR3 DNA follows: TGTGCCAGCAGGTTGGGGTTTCTAGCTTTCTTT. This sequence encodes CASRLGFLAFF.

The J gene is TRBJ2-2, the V gene TRBV6-1, with a weak D call TRBD1 (5 bases). Germline V gene lookup returns CDR1 MNHNS and CDR2 SASEGT. This CDR3 has 14 amino acids. V shed 7 bases and J shed 0 bases, with 9 bases lying between them. The CDR3 spells CASMPGTNTGELFF. CDR3 DNA sequence: TGTGCCAGCATGCCAGGGACGAACACCGGGGAGCTGTTTTTT.

The chain uses TRBV6-5 and TRBJ2-3, with D possibly matching TRBD2 (5 bases). Per germline, CDR1 MNHEY and CDR2 SVGAGI. The CDR3 length is 14 residues. Trimming pared 10 bases from V and 4 bases from J, leaving 18 bases between. CDR3 sequence (DNA): TGTGCCACTTCAACGGGGAGAAACCCAGATACGCAGTATTTT. Encoded protein: CATSTGRNPDTQYF.

The chain recombines TRBV20-1 with TRBJ2-1; 8 bases line up with TRBD2. The CDR3 runs to 17 residues. Trimming took 0 bases from V and 3 from J; bases not matched to a gene: 10. In germline, CDR1 is DFQATT, CDR2 SNEGSKA (reference sequence). DNA for the CDR3: TGCAGTGCTAGAGACCGGGCGAGGGCGGGGGGCTACAATGAGCAGTTCTTC. It encodes CSARDRARAGGYNEQFF.

This sequence joins TRBV7-9 and TRBJ1-2, with D maybe TRBD1 (6 bases). Deletions cut 6 bases from V and 2 bases from J, with 13 bases between. The CDR3 sequence is 14 residues long. The germline gives CDR1 SEHNR, CDR2 FQNEAQ (reference sequence). CDR3 coding DNA: TGTGCCAGCAGACGGGACACCCTCAACTATGGCTACACCTTC. It translates to CASRRDTLNYGYTF.

The chain joins TRBV28 to TRBJ2-3, with TRBD2 matching 13 bases. Germline-derived CDR1 and CDR2 are MDHEN and SYDVKM. The CDR3 is 16 amino acids. V lost 5 bases and J lost 7; bases outside the gene matches: 9. The CDR3 spells CASSPWTSGRGYTQYF. DNA of the CDR3: TGTGCCAGCAGTCCGTGGACTAGCGGGAGAGGGTATACGCAGTATTTT.

The chain couples TRBV5-1 to TRBJ1-2; D is uncertain. Germline-derived CDR1 and CDR2 are SGHRS and YFSETQ. V lost 5 bases to trimming and J lost 0 bases, with 5 bases between them. This CDR3 is built from 12 residues. The CDR3 DNA reads as TGCGCCAGCAGGGCGTCTAACTATGGCTACACCTTC. It specifies CASRASNYGYTF.

The rearrangement joins TRBV4-2 to TRBJ1-5, with 9 bases lining up with TRBD1. This CDR3 spans 16 amino acids. V lost 2 bases and J lost 6; bases outside the gene matches: 8. Germline V lookup: CDR1 LGHNA, CDR2 YNFKEQ. CDR3 coding DNA: TGTGCCAGCAGCCAACACACTCGGACAGGGGCTCAGCCCCAGCATTTT. Translation: CASSQHTRTGAQPQHF.

This clonotype was seen a single time. The chain has TRBV20-1 and TRBJ2-3; D uncertain. V was pared by 2 bases and J by 6 bases, with 9 bases between. The CDR3 loop spans 12 amino acids. Germline assignment: CDR1 DFQATT and CDR2 SNEGSKA (reference sequence). The CDR3 DNA reads TGCAGTGCTAGATTCGTTGCTGATACGCAGTATTTT. Its translation is CSARFVADTQYF.